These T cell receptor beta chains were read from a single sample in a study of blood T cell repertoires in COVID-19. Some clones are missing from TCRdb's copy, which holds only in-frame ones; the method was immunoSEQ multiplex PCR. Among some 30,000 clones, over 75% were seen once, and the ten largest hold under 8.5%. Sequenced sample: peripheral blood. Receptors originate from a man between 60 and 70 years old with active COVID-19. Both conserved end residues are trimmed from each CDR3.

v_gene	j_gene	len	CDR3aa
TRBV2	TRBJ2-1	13	ASSGAESSYNEQF
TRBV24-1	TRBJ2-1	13	ATGGTGGTFHEQF
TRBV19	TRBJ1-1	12	ASKDHRENTEAF
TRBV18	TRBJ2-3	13	ASSSRQSSTDTQY
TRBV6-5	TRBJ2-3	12	ASSYRDRGDTQY
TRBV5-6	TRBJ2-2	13	ASSLAAGPTGELF
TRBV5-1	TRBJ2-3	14	ASSFGLADSTDTQY
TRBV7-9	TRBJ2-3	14	ASSPEPSGNLDTQY
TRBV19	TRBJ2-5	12	ASSIRGSQETQY
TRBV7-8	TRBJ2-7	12	ASSLGQGLYEQY
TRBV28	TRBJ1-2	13	ASTISGTGTYGYT
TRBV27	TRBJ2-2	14	ASSLFSSGRAGELF
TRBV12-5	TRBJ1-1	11	ASGPQGSTEAF
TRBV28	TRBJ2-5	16	ASSPLEFAGTVQETQY
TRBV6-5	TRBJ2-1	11	ASSWTVGNEQF
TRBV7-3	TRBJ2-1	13	ASSPFQAGTNEQF
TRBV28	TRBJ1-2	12	ASSLGQALYGYT
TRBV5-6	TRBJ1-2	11	ASSLGGNYGYT
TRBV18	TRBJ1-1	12	ASSAGQGGTEAF
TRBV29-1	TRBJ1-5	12	SVGGQGTNQPQH
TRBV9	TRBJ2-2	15	ASSPHTGTSNTGELF
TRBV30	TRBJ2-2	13	AWSGGVWNTGELF
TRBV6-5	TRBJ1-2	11	ATQQAFNYGYT
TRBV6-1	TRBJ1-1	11	ASSERGNTEAF
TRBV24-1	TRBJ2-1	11	ATEDRSYNEQF
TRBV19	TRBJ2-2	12	ASTGLAVTGELF
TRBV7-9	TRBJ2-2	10	ASSPYTGELF
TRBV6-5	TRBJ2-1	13	ASSYSGGAPNEQF
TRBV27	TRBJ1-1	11	ASTSGQRAEAF
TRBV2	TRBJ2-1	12	ASSGRGQGNEQF
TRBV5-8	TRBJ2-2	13	ASKIQGLSTGELF
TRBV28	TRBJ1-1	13	ASSFIGRTGTEAF
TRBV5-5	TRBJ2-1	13	ASSRSGLAYNEQF
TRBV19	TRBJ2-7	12	ASKTGTGSYEQY
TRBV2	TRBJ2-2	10	ASSRSGGELF
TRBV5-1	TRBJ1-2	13	ASSLFRIGNYGYT
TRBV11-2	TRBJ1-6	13	ASSTTGGYNSPLH
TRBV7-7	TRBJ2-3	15	ASSPAGGERSTDTQY
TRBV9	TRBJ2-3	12	ASRRGGRTDTQY
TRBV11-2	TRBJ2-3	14	ASSLTSGSFTDTQY
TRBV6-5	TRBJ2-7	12	ASRYDVTTGEQY
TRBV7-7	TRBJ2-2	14	ASSPFRSGDTGELF
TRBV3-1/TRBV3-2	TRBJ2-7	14	ASSKSGTGGVYEQY
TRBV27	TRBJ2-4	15	ASSLRTSPRTKNIQY
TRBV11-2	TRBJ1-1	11	ASSVTGNTEAF
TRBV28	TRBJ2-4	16	ASSRKGLAGLAKNIQY
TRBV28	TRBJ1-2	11	ASHGGAPRGYT
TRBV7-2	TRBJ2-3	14	ASSFRTSHPTDTQY
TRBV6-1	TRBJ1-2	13	ASSEVPRVGYGYT